Below are 31 T cell receptor beta chains sequenced from a single sample in a study of cytomegalovirus exposure and HLA in healthy donors. A multiplex PCR was run with 60 Vbeta primers and 13 Jbeta primers. The data were produced by immunoSEQ multiplex PCR, yet TCRdb's version contains in-frame clones alone and is incomplete. The data show fewer than 250,000 clones, about four fifths seen once. Sequenced material: PBMCs. The receptor set was obtained from a male donor in good health and CMV-seropositive.

This chain uses TRBV28 with TRBJ1-5; D is undetermined. The CDR3 sequence is 14 residues long. V lost 6 bases and J 7 bases, leaving 16 bases between the germline ends. Germline lookup yields CDR1 MDHEN and CDR2 SYDVKM. The CDR3 nucleotides are TGTGCCAGCAGGATGGCCCTAGCAACCCAGCCCCAGCATTTT. Translation gives CASRMALATQPQHF.

This chain links TRBV1 with TRBJ1-2. TRBV1 is termed a pseudogene. The CDR3 has 10 amino acids. The CDR3 loop is CTSIPRGYTF. The CDR3 coding sequence is TGCACCAGCATTCCGAGAGGCTACACCTTC.

The chain has TRBV6-1 and TRBJ1-2, with 7 bases matching TRBD1. Germline values: CDR1 MNHNS, CDR2 SASEGT. The J segment lost 8 bases and the V segment lost 7 bases, leaving 4 bases of the junction unmatched. The CDR3 covers 11 residues. This chain's CDR3 is CASTEGAGYTF. For the CDR3, the DNA is TGTGCCAGCACAGAGGGGGCGGGCTACACCTTC.

This clone was seen a few times. CDR3 loop: CASSLYPGQEEKLFF. CDR3 coding DNA: TGTGCCAGCAGCTTATACCCGGGACAGGAGGAAAAACTGTTTTTT. V and J are TRBV7-2 and TRBJ1-4; 8 nucleotides agree with TRBD1. Unmatched junction bases numbered 7, after V lost 2 bases and J lost 8 bases. From germline, CDR1 is SGHTA and CDR2 FQGNSA. This CDR3 is built from 15 residues. The full variable domain, in which reference TRBV7-2 and TRBJ1-4 provide the parts outside the CDR3, is GAGVSQSPSNKVTEKGKDVELRCDPISGHTALYWYRQSLGQGLEFLIYFQGNSAPDKSGLPSDRFSAERTGGSVSTLTIQRTQQEDSAVYLCASSLYPGQEEKLFFGSGTQLSVL.

The CDR3 DNA reads as TGCGCCAGCAGCCAAGTTTTCGGGACAGGGAGAATTACAGATACGCAGTATTTT. As protein: CASSQVFGTGRITDTQYF. The J gene is TRBJ2-3, the V gene TRBV4-3, with TRBD1 identical over 9 bases. V gave up 1 base and J gave up 3 bases; unmatched junction bases: 11. From germline, CDR1 is LGHNA and CDR2 YSLEER. The CDR3 consists of 18 residues.

The V and J genes are TRBV2 and TRBJ2-7, with D tentatively TRBD2 (6 bases). Per the germline V gene, CDR1 is SNHLY and CDR2 is FYNNEI. This CDR3 spans 15 amino acids. V lost 4 bases and J lost 2, with 15 bases in between. The chain's CDR3 is CASSAGGGEAYEQYF. CDR3 nucleotides: TGTGCCAGCAGTGCCGGAGGCGGGGAGGCCTACGAGCAGTACTTC. Complete variable domain (other parts from reference TRBV2 and TRBJ2-7): EPEVTQTPSHQVTQMGQEVILRCVPISNHLYFYWYRQILGQKVEFLVSFYNNEISEKSEIFDDQFSVERPDGSNFTLKIRSTKLEDSAMYFCASSAGGGEAYEQYFGPGTRLTVT.

The chain links TRBV7-2 to TRBJ1-4, with a tentative D call TRBD1 (5 bases). The CDR3 is 15 residues long. The V gene's germline CDR1 is SGHTA and CDR2 FQGNSA. Deletions cut 2 bases from V and 4 bases from J, with 11 bases between. In DNA, the CDR3 is TGTGCCAGCAGCTTAAGGGGCCGGATTAATGAAAAACTGTTTTTT. Its translation is CASSLRGRINEKLFF.

The CDR3 sequence: CASSGTVGYAGELFF. Written as DNA, the CDR3 is TGTGCCAGCAGTGGGACAGTAGGTTATGCCGGGGAGCTGTTTTTT. V is TRBV6-1 and J is TRBJ2-2; possibly TRBD1 for D (6 bases). The germline CDR1 and CDR2 sequences are MNHNS and SASEGT. Trimming stripped 4 bases from V and 6 bases from J, with 15 bases between. This CDR3 region has 15 residues.

Concerning this clone itself: One end of the junction does not line up with germline, which may come from a read error. V is TRBV7-9 and J is TRBJ2-7, with TRBD1 identical over 7 bases. Germline CDR1 and CDR2: SEHNR and FQNEAQ (reference sequence). This CDR3 region has 15 residues. CDR3 protein: CSSSTQGKPSYEQYF. The CDR3 nucleotides are TGTTCCAGCAGCACACAGGGGAAACCCTCCTACGAGCAGTACTTC.

J is TRBJ2-1 and V is TRBV9; 10 bases align to TRBD2. In germline, CDR1 is SGDLS, CDR2 YYNGEE. This CDR3 spans 17 amino acids. After removal of 4 bases from V and 0 bases from J, the junction contained 7 bases not matched to a gene. The CDR3 here is CASSLGTSDYSYNEQFF. The CDR3 coding sequence is TGTGCCAGCAGCTTAGGGACTAGCGATTACTCCTACAATGAGCAGTTCTTC.

This clone was detected only a few times. A far larger clone is one base from this, pointing to a likely read error. The chain couples TRBV25-1 to TRBJ1-2, with TRBD1 identical over 7 bases. Germline CDR1 MGHDK, CDR2 SYGVNS. The CDR3 spans 15 residues. CDR3 amino acids: CASSETGQASYGFTF. For the CDR3, the DNA is TGTGCCAGCAGTGAGACCGGACAGGCTAGCTATGGCTTCACCTTC.

The chain joins TRBV6-5 to TRBJ2-7; 7 positions agree with TRBD2. V dropped 7 bases and J dropped 5; count of bases not matched to a gene: 8. This CDR3 has 13 residues. Germline V lookup: CDR1 MNHEY, CDR2 SVGAGI. The CDR3 reads CASMSGNTHEQYF. CDR3 nucleotide sequence: TGTGCCAGCATGAGCGGGAATACCCACGAGCAGTACTTC.

A note on this clone: Other DNA sequences of this sample code for an identical CDR3. CDR3 residues: CAWSVQGSTEAFF. The DNA of the CDR3 is TGTGCCTGGAGTGTACAGGGGAGCACTGAAGCTTTCTTT. This sequence joins TRBV30 and TRBJ1-1, with TRBD1 matching over 7 bases. V was pared by 0 bases and J by 4 bases, with 2 bases of the junction left unmatched. This CDR3 contains 13 residues. Looked up from germline, CDR1 is GTSNPN and CDR2 is SVGIG (reference sequence).

The rearrangement joins TRBV6-6 to TRBJ1-2; D is perhaps TRBD1 (5 bases). V lost 2 bases and J lost 2, with 12 bases in between. There are 15 residues in the CDR3. Germline V gene lookup returns CDR1 MNHNY and CDR2 SVGAGI (reference sequence). CDR3 amino acids: CASSYVGALNYGYTF. CDR3 DNA sequence: TGTGCCAGCAGTTACGTAGGGGCACTCAACTATGGCTACACCTTC.

This clone showed up just once. The chain combines TRBV5-1 with TRBJ2-5, with 8 bases identical to TRBD1. Germline V gives CDR1 SGHRS, CDR2 YFSETQ. This CDR3 has 15 residues. Trimming cost V 0 bases and J 2 bases; bases outside gene matches: 3. The chain's CDR3 is CASSLGGQGQETQYF. CDR3 nucleotide sequence: TGCGCCAGCAGCTTGGGAGGACAGGGTCAAGAGACCCAGTACTTC.

This clone was counted a single time. This CDR3 reads CASSVRSGRDSPLHF. The CDR3 region has the DNA TGTGCCAGCAGCGTAAGAAGCGGGCGGGATTCACCCCTCCACTTT. The rearrangement uses TRBV9 and TRBJ1-6; no clear D. The V and J ends lost 1 base and 8 bases respectively, with 13 bases between them. The CDR3 spans 15 residues. Germline CDR1 reads SGDLS; CDR2 reads YYNGEE.

The CDR3 reads CASSEPGGQRNSPLHF. In nucleotides, the CDR3 is TGTGCCAGCAGTGAACCAGGGGGCCAAAGGAATTCACCCCTCCACTTT. This chain uses TRBV6-1 with TRBJ1-6, with 8 positions matching TRBD1. CDR3 length: 16 amino acids. Germline CDR1 and CDR2: MNHNS and SASEGT. J was trimmed by 7 bases and V by 2 bases; bases with no gene match: 7.

This rearrangement joins TRBV27 to TRBJ1-5, with D maybe TRBD1 (6 bases). V was shortened by 0 bases and J by 3 bases, with 12 bases between the two germline ends. Germline values: CDR1 MNHEY, CDR2 SMNVEV (reference sequence). This CDR3 has 16 residues. The CDR3 DNA reads TGTGCCAGCAGTTTATCGAACAGGGCAAACAATCAGCCCCAGCATTTT. Translated: CASSLSNRANNQPQHF.

The chain joins TRBV10-3 to TRBJ2-1; a weak D match, TRBD2 (8 bases). The CDR3 is made up of 15 amino acids. The V end was cut by 4 bases, the J end by 5 bases, with 15 bases between. Germline V gives CDR1 ENHRY, CDR2 SYGVKD. In DNA form, the CDR3 reads TGTGCCATCAGTGGCAGGGGGACTAGGAACAATGAGCAGTTCTTC. Translating gives CAISGRGTRNNEQFF.

The chain links TRBV19 to TRBJ2-7, with 8 bases identical to TRBD1. Germline CDR1 LNHDA, CDR2 SQIVND (reference sequence). The CDR3 length is 15 residues. After removal of 3 bases from V and 1 base from J, the junction contained 5 bases not matched to a gene. CDR3 DNA sequence: TGTGCCAGTAGTATCAGACAGGGGAGTTCCTACGAGCAGTACTTC. Translating it yields CASSIRQGSSYEQYF.

The chain carries TRBV28 and TRBJ2-2; D unresolved. The germline CDR1 and CDR2 sequences are MDHEN and SYDVKM. The CDR3 extends over 15 amino acids. V was cut by 7 bases and J by 4 bases, with 16 bases left in between. DNA of the CDR3: TGTGCCAGCAACACCAACTCGGCGGCCACCGGGGAGCTGTTTTTT. Its translation: CASNTNSAATGELFF.

A remark on this clone: The junction differs from germline at one of its ends, possibly a read error. V usage is TRBV7-9 and J usage is TRBJ1-1; D remains unclear. CDR1 is SEHNR, CDR2 FQNEAQ, per germline (reference sequence). CDR3 size: 15 residues. The CDR3 here is CSSSLAGIRGTEAFF. In nucleotides, the CDR3 is TGTTCCAGCAGCTTAGCCGGCATACGGGGCACTGAAGCTTTCTTT.

The chain employs TRBV19 and TRBJ1-5; D unclear. The CDR3 contains 13 residues. The ends were cut back, 8 bases at V and 6 bases at J, with 14 bases in the middle. Germline values: CDR1 LNHDA, CDR2 SQIVND (reference sequence). CDR3 residues: CASASQIGQPQHF. In DNA, the CDR3 is TGTGCCAGTGCTTCACAGATAGGTCAGCCCCAGCATTTT. The full variable domain, completed using reference TRBV19 and TRBJ1-5, is DGGITQSPKYLFRKEGQNVTLSCEQNLNHDAMYWYRQDPGQGLRLIYYSQIVNDFQKGDIAEGYSVSREKKESFPLTVTSAQKNPTAFYLCASASQIGQPQHFGDGTRLSIL.

V is TRBV7-8 and J is TRBJ1-1; D is uncertain. The germline V gene has CDR1 SGHVS and CDR2 FQNEAQ. The CDR3 extends over 12 amino acids. Trimming left V 4 bases short and J 6 bases short, with 9 bases between. CDR3 amino acids: CASSSQSPEAFF. DNA of the CDR3: TGTGCCAGCAGCTCACAGTCTCCTGAAGCTTTCTTT.

J is TRBJ1-2 and V is TRBV4-1; no clear D gene. The germline V and J ends were trimmed by 4 bases and 2 bases, with 17 bases remaining between them. The CDR3 is 16 amino acids. Germline V gene data show CDR1 as MGHRA and CDR2 as YSYEKL. The chain's CDR3 is CASSPERSQRNYGYTF. The CDR3 nucleotides read TGCGCCAGCAGCCCCGAAAGATCTCAGAGGAACTATGGCTACACCTTC.

V and J are TRBV20-1 and TRBJ1-1, with D unclear. The CDR3 is made up of 10 amino acids. Germline V CDR1 and CDR2: DFQATT, SNEGSKA (reference sequence). V gave up 6 bases and J gave up 2 bases, with 4 bases separating them. The CDR3 is CSAANTEAFF. CDR3 nucleotide sequence: TGCAGTGCAGCCAACACTGAAGCTTTCTTT.

This clone was counted only a few times. The CDR3 sequence is CASSSTPGLEKLFF. The CDR3 DNA reads TGTGCCAGCAGTTCAACCCCAGGGTTGGAAAAACTGTTTTTT. The chain uses TRBV6-6 and TRBJ1-4, with D possibly matching TRBD1 (5 bases). Germline V CDR1 and CDR2: MNHNY, SVGAGI (reference sequence). The ends were cut back, 4 bases at V and 8 bases at J, with 14 bases in the middle. CDR3 size: 14 residues.

The chain joins TRBV5-6 to TRBJ1-4, with a tentative D call TRBD1 (5 bases). Trimming pared 0 bases from V and 7 bases from J, leaving 16 bases between. Germline V lookup: CDR1 SGHDT, CDR2 YYEEEE. The CDR3 contains 16 residues. CDR3 loop: CASSLDSGQGGEKLFF. CDR3 DNA sequence: TGTGCCAGCAGCTTGGACAGTGGTCAGGGCGGTGAAAAACTGTTTTTT.

The V call is TRBV6-1, the J call TRBJ2-3, with D perhaps matching TRBD2 (7 bases). The CDR3 length is 15 residues. Germline-derived CDR1 and CDR2 are MNHNS and SASEGT. Between the trimmed V and J ends, which lost 8 bases and 4 bases, there was a span of 19 bases. In DNA, the CDR3 is TGTGCCAGCGGGGGTGGGAGGGGGGGCCCAGATACGCAGTATTTT. This gives the protein CASGGGRGGPDTQYF.

This clone has just a few counts. CDR3 in DNA: TGTGCCAGCAGCGTCCTAGGGGGCACAGATACGCAGTATTTT. Its protein product is CASSVLGGTDTQYF. This sequence joins TRBV5-4 and TRBJ2-3, with a tentative D call TRBD1 (5 bases). V shed 4 bases and J shed 1 base, with 10 bases lying between them. Germline CDR1 and CDR2: SGHNT and YYREEE (reference sequence). The CDR3 is 14 amino acids. Full variable domain (missing parts from reference TRBV5-4 and TRBJ2-3): ETGVTQSPTHLIKTRGQQVTLRCSSQSGHNTVSWYQQALGQGPQFIFQYYREEENGRGNFPPRFSGLQFPNYSSELNVNALELDDSALYLCASSVLGGTDTQYFGPGTRLTVL.

This rearrangement joins TRBV7-9 to TRBJ1-6; D is unclear. Germline V gives CDR1 SEHNR, CDR2 FQNEAQ (reference sequence). The CDR3 is 16 amino acids. The V gene lost 5 bases and the J gene lost 9 bases, with 20 bases spanning the gap. CDR3 coding DNA: TGTGCCAGCAGCCCAACAGTATTTGGATCCGTTTCACCCCTCCACTTT. It specifies CASSPTVFGSVSPLHF.